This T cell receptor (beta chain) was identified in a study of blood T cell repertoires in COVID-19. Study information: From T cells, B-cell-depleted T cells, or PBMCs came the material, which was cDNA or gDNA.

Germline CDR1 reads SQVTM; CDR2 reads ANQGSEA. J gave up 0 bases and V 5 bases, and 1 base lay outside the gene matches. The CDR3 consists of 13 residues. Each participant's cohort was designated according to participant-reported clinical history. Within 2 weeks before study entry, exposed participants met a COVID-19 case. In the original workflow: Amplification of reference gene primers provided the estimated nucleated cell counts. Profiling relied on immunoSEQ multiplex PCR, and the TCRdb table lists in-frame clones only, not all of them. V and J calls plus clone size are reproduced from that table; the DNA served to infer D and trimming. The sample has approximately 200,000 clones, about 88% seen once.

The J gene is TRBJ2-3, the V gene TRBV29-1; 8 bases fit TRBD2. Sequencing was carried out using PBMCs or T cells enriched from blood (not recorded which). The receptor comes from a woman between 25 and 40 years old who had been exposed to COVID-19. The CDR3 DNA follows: TGCAGCGTTCTAGCGGGTAGCACAGATACGCAGTATTTT. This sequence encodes CSVLAGSTDTQYF.